This passage covers 3 T cell receptor beta chains from one sample sequenced in a study of PD-L1 blockade in urothelial cancer. This table comes from immunoSEQ multiplex PCR, and its TCRdb copy is limited to in-frame clones, with some not included. The sample includes around 2,400 clones, 37% of them seen just once. Sequenced material: tumor tissue, taken before atezolizumab (anti-PD-L1) treatment. These receptors were collected from a man aged 55 to 70 with urothelial cancer.

A single count supports this clone. This rearrangement joins TRBV19 to TRBJ2-3; D is unresolved. Trimming took off 6 bases at V and 5 bases at J, with 6 bases between the two ends. Germline loops: CDR1 LNHDA, CDR2 SQIVND (reference sequence). The CDR3 sequence is 11 residues long. Here the CDR3 DNA reads TGTGCCAGTAGCAAAAGAGATACGCAGTATTTT. This sequence encodes CASSKRDTQYF.

This clone is medium-sized by share. The chain links TRBV4-1 to TRBJ1-6, with D tentatively TRBD1 (6 bases). Germline V gives CDR1 MGHRA, CDR2 YSYEKL. The ends were cut back, 0 bases at V and 11 bases at J, with 23 bases in the middle. The CDR3 consists of 18 residues. The CDR3 DNA reads as TGCGCCAGCAGCCAAGATTTGGTAGGGGACACGGTATCGACACCCCTCCACTTT. This codes for CASSQDLVGDTVSTPLHF.

The chain uses TRBV28 and TRBJ2-3, with D perhaps matching TRBD2 (7 bases). V was trimmed by 6 bases and J by 4 bases, leaving 11 bases between them. Germline V gene sequence: CDR1 MDHEN, CDR2 SYDVKM. The CDR3 length is 13 residues. The CDR3 DNA is TGTGCCAGCAGGGGGGGGCTCTCAGATACGCAGTATTTT. This codes for CASRGGLSDTQYF.